The clone carrying this T cell receptor beta chain turned up a few times. Its antigen is undetermined. cDNA libraries for TCR beta contained unique molecular identifiers. A single record per CDR3 protein comes from TCRdb applying MiXCR to the PCR reads. Of about 540,000 distinct CDR3 sequences in the sample, around 36% were seen once. V was clipped by 11 bases and J by 6 bases, with 11 bases between them. The CDR3 is made up of 10 amino acids. Germline V gene data show CDR1 as MRHNA and CDR2 as SNTAGT. These data belong to a study of post-analysis software for immune sequencing data. Overall study: Disease trajectories encompassed relapsing-remitting, secondary progressive and progressive-relapsing multiple sclerosis.

Study-level points and caveats: The study found TRBV5-6, TRBV5-1 and TRBV20-1 among five TRBV segments more frequent in patients than controls.

The source of this sequence is a girl aged 2-17 years with multiple sclerosis. This sequence joins TRBV6-4 and TRBJ2-7; the D gene is possibly TRBD1 (6 bases). Material for sequencing was blood. The CDR3 spells CAGEGGEQYF. In DNA, the CDR3 is TGTGCCGGGGAAGGGGGCGAGCAGTACTTC.